This note documents a single T cell receptor beta chain sequence. This sample is drawn from a study of blood T cell repertoires in COVID-19. Looking at the study overall: Sample material is recorded as cDNA or gDNA derived from T cells, B-cell-depleted T cells, or PBMCs.

In the authors' methods: Scientists estimated how many nucleated cells there were by amplifying reference gene primers. Clones were sequenced by immunoSEQ multiplex PCR, and TCRdb holds only the in-frame ones, with some missing. From that table come the V and J calls and clone size; the DNA was used to work out D and trimming. The data show roughly 79,000 clones, roughly 89% seen once. This CDR3 contains 15 residues. CDR1 and CDR2 from the germline V gene are MDHEN and SYDVKM. V was shortened by 2 bases and J by 4 bases, with 14 bases between the two germline ends. This sequence originates from a woman aged 45-65 years with acute or convalescent COVID-19. Specimen: peripheral blood. The genes are TRBV28 and TRBJ1-1, with a tentative D call TRBD1 (6 bases). The CDR3 here is CASSLPLSGVTEAFF. CDR3 DNA: TGTGCCAGCAGTTTACCACTTTCAGGGGTCACTGAAGCTTTCTTT.